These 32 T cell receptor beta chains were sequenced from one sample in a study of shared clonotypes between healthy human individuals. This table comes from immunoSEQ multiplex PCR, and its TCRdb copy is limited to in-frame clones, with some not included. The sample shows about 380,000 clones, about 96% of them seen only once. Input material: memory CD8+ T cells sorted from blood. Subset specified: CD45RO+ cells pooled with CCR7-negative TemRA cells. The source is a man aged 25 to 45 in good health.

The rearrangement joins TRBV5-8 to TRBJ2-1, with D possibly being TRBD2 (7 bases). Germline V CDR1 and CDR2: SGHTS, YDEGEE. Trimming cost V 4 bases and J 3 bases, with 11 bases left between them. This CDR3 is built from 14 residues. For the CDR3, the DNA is TGTGCCAGCAGCCGAGCGGGACACTACAATGAGCAGTTCTTC. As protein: CASSRAGHYNEQFF.

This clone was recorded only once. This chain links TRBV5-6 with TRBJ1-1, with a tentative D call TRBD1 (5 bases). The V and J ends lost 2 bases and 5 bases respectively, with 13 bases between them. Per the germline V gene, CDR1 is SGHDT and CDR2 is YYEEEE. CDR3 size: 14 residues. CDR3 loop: CASSFLQGWTEAFF. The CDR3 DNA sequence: TGTGCCAGCAGCTTTCTGCAGGGATGGACTGAAGCTTTCTTT.

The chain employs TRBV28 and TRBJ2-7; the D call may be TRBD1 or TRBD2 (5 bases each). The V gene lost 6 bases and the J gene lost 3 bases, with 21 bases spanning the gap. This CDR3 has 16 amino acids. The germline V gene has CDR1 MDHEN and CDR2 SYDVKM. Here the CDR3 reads CASSIMGVGPDYEQYF. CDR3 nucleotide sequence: TGTGCCAGCAGCATTATGGGGGTGGGGCCTGACTACGAGCAGTACTTC.

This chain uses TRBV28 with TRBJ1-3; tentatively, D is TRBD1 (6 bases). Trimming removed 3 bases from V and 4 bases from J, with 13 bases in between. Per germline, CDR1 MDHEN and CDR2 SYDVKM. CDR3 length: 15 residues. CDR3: CASSFSGTGGNTIYF. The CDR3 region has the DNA TGTGCCAGCAGTTTCAGTGGTACAGGGGGAAACACCATATATTTT.

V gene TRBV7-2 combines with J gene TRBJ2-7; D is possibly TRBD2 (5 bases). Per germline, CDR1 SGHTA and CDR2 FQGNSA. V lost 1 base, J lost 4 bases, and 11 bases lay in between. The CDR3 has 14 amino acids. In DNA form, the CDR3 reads TGTGCCAGCAGCTTAGTCGGGGATAGATACGAGCAGTACTTC. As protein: CASSLVGDRYEQYF.

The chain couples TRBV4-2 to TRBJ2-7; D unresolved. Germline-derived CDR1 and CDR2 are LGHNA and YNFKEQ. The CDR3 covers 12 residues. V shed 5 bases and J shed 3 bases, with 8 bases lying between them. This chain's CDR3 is CASSSQRYEQYF. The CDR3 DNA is TGTGCCAGCAGCTCCCAACGCTACGAGCAGTACTTC.

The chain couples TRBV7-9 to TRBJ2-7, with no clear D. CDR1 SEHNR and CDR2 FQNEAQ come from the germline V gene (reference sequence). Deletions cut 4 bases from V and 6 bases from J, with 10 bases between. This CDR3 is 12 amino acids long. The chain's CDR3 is CASSSSTPEQYF. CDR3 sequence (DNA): TGTGCCAGCAGCTCCTCTACACCCGAGCAGTACTTC.

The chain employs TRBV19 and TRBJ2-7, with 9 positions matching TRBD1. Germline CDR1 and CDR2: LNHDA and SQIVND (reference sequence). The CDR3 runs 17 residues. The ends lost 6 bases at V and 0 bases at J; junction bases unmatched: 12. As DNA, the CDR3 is TGTGCCAGTAGGACTGACAGGGGGGGGACTCCCTCCTACGAGCAGTACTTC. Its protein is CASRTDRGGTPSYEQYF.

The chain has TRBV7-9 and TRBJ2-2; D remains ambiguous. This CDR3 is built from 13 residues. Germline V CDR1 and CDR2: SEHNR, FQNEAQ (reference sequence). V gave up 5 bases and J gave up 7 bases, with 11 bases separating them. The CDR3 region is CASSAPASGELFF. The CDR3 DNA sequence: TGTGCCAGCAGCGCCCCCGCCAGCGGGGAGCTGTTTTTT.

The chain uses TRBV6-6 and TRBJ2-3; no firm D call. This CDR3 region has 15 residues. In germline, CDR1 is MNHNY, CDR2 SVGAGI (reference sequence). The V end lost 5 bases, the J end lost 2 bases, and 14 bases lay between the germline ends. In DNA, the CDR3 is TGTGCCAGCAGTACCCCGAGGCCCTTCACAGATACGCAGTATTTT. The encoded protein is CASSTPRPFTDTQYF.

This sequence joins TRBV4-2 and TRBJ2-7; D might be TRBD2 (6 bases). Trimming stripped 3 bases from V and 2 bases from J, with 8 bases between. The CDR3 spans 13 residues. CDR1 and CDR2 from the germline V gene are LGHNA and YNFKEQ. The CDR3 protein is CASSQRGAYEQYF. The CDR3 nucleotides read TGTGCCAGCAGCCAGCGGGGTGCCTACGAGCAGTACTTC.

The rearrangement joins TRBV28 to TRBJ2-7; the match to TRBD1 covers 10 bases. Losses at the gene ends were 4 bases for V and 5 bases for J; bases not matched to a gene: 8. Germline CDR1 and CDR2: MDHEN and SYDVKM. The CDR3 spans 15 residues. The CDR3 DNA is TGTGCCAGCAGTTCTGGGGACAGGGGCCTTCACGAGCAGTACTTC. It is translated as CASSSGDRGLHEQYF.

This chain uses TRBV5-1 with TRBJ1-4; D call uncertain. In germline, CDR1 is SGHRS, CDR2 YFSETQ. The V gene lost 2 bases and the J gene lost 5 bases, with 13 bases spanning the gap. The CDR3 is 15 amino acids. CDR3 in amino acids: CASSLPAPGNEKLFF. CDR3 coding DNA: TGCGCCAGCAGCTTACCAGCCCCGGGGAATGAAAAACTGTTTTTT.

CDR3 DNA sequence: TGTGCCAGCAGCTTAGGCGGGGGCCCCTACAATGAGCAGTTCTTC. Protein sequence: CASSLGGGPYNEQFF. The V call is TRBV7-9, the J call TRBJ2-1; possible D gene TRBD2, 7 bases. The V end was cut by 1 base, the J end by 2 bases, with 9 bases between. Per the germline V gene, CDR1 is SEHNR and CDR2 is FQNEAQ (reference sequence). The CDR3 sequence is 15 residues long.

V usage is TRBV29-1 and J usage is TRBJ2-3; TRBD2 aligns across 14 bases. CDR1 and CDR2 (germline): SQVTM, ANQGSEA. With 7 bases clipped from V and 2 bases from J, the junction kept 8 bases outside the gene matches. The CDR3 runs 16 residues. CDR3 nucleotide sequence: TGCAGCGCCCGACTAGCGGGAGGGAAGTCCACAGATACGCAGTATTTT. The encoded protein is CSARLAGGKSTDTQYF.

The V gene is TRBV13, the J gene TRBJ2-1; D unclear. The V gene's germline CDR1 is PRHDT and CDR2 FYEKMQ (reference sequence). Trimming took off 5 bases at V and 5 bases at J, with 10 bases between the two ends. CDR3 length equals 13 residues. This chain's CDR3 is CASSQYENNEQFF. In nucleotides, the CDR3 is TGTGCCAGCAGCCAATACGAGAACAATGAGCAGTTCTTC.

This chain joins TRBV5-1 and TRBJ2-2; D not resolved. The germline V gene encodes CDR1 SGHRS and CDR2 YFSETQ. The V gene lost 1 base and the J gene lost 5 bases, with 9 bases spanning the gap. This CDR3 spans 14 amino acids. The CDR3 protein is CASSLKPLTGELFF. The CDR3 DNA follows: TGCGCCAGCAGCTTGAAGCCTTTGACCGGGGAGCTGTTTTTT.

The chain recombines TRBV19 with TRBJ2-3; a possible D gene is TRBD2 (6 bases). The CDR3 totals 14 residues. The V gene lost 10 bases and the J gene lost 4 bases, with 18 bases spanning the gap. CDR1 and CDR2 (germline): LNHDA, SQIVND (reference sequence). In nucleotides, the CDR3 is TGTGCCATTACCGGGACTGGGCCCCCAGATACGCAGTATTTT. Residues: CAITGTGPPDTQYF.

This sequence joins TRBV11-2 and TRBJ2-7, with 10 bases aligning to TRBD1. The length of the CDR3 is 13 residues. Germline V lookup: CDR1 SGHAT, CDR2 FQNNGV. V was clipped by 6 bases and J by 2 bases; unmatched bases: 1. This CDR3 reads CASRGQGTYEQYF. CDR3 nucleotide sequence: TGTGCCAGCAGGGGACAGGGGACCTACGAGCAGTACTTC.

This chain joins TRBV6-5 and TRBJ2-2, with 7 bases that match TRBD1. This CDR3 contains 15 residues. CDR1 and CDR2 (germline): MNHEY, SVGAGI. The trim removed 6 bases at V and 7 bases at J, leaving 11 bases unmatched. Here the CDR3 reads CASRTRTGMIGELFF. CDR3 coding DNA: TGTGCCAGCAGAACTCGGACAGGAATGATCGGGGAGCTGTTTTTT.

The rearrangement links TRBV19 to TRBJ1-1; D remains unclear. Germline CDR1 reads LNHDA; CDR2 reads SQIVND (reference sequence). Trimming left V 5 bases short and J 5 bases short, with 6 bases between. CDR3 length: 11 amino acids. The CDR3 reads CASSLSTEAFF. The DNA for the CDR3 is TGTGCCAGTAGTCTCTCGACTGAAGCTTTCTTT.

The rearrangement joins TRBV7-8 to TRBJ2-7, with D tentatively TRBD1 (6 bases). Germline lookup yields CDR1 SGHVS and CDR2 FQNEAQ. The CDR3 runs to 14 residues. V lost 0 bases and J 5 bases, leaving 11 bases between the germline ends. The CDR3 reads CASSLAHRANEQYF. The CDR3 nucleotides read TGTGCCAGCAGCTTAGCTCACAGGGCCAACGAGCAGTACTTC.

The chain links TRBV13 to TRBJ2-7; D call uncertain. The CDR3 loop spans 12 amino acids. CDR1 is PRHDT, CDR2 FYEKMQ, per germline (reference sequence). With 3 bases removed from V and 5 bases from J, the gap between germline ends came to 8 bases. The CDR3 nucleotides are TGTGCCAGCAGCTTTAGCCGAGACGAGCAGTACTTC. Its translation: CASSFSRDEQYF.

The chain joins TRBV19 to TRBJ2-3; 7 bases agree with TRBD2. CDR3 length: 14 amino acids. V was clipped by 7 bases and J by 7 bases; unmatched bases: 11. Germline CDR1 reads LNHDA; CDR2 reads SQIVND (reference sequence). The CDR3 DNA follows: TGTGCCAGTAAGGCGGAGACTAGCTTAAATACGCAGTATTTT. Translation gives CASKAETSLNTQYF.

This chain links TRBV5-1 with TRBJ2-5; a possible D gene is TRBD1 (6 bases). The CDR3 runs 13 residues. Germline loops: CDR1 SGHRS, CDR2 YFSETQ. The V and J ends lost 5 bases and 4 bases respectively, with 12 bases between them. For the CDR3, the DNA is TGCGCCAGCAGTCGGACAGTTAGAGAGACCCAGTACTTC. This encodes CASSRTVRETQYF.

CDR3 sequence: CASSLGPSSWTYAKNIQYF. The CDR3 DNA is TGTGCCAGCAGTCTTGGGCCGAGTTCATGGACGTATGCCAAAAACATTCAGTACTTC. The genes are TRBV28 and TRBJ2-4; D uncertain. This CDR3 region has 19 residues. V shed 5 bases and J shed 1 base, with 24 bases lying between them. CDR1 is MDHEN and CDR2 is SYDVKM in the germline V gene.

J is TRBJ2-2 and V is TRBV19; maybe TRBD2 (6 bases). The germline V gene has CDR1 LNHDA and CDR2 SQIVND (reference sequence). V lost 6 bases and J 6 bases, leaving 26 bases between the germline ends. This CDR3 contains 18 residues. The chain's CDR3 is CASRRGTATSPFSGELFF. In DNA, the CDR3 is TGTGCCAGTAGGCGAGGGACCGCGACTAGTCCTTTCTCCGGGGAGCTGTTTTTT.

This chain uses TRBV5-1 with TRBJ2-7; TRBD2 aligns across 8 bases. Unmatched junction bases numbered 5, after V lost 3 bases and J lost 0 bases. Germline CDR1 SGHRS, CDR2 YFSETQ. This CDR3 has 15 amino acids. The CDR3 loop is CASSYSSGSSYEQYF. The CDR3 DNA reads TGCGCCAGCAGCTATTCGAGCGGGAGCTCCTACGAGCAGTACTTC.

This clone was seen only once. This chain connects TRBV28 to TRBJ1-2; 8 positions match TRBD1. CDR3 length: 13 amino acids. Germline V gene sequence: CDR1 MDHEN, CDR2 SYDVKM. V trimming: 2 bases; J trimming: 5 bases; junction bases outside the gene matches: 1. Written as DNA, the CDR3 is TGTGCCAGCAGTTTAGGGACAGGATATGGCTACACCTTC. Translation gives CASSLGTGYGYTF.

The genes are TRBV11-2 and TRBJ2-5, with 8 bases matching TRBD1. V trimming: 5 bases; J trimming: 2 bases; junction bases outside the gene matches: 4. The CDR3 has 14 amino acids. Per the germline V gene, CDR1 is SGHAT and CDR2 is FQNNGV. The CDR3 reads CASSARTGQETQYF. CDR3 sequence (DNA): TGTGCCAGCAGCGCAAGGACAGGGCAAGAGACCCAGTACTTC. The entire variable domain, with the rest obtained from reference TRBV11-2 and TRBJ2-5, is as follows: EAGVAQSPRYKIIEKRQSVAFWCNPISGHATLYWYQQILGQGPKLLIQFQNNGVVDDSQLPKDRFSAERLKGVDSTLKIQPAKLEDSAVYLCASSARTGQETQYFGPGTRLLVL.

CDR3 sequence (DNA): TGTGCCAGCAGTTTCGGACAAGGAAACATTCAGTACTTC. Translation: CASSFGQGNIQYF. This sequence joins TRBV27 and TRBJ2-4; a possible D gene is TRBD1 (5 bases). Deletions cut 3 bases from V and 6 bases from J, with 9 bases between. This CDR3 contains 13 residues. Germline V lookup: CDR1 MNHEY, CDR2 SMNVEV (reference sequence).

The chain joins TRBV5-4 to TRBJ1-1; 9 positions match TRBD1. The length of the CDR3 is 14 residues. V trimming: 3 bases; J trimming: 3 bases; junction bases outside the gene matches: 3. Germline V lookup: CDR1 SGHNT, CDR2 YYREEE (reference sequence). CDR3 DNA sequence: TGTGCCAGCAGCTACCGGGACAGGGACACTGAAGCTTTCTTT. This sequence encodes CASSYRDRDTEAFF.